This T cell receptor beta chain was captured in a study of human T cells and chemical hapten exposure (dated by TCRdb to 2020 to 2022). For the study in its entirety: Libraries were pooled for sequencing, and per-sample TCR yields varied mainly because of small differences in library volumes within the pool. This study followed changes in the peripheral blood TCR repertoire in vivo during primary and secondary sensitization of alopecia patients to the hapten diphenylcyclopropenone (DPC). From each blood RNA sample, both TCR alpha and TCR beta chains were sequenced. Overall results and qualifications from the work: Repeated subsampling changed both the strength of the expansion versus patch-test correlation and the threshold at which the correlation became significant. DPC sensitization did not change how many TCRs were above 1 in 1000 frequency, and no evidence was found of alterations in global repertoire structure.

The time point tag for this specimen amounts to: healthy volunteer bleed at 2 weeks. Total RNA was extracted from unfractionated whole blood that had been collected in Tempus Blood RNA tubes. About five healthy volunteers served as TCR sequencing controls and were bled at day 0, 2 weeks and 6 weeks. Receptor amplification or capture employed RACE. The sample was run on a NextSeq 500. During library preparation, unique molecular identifiers were attached to individual cDNA molecules so that TCRs could be counted in a quantitative, reproducible way. In the paper's pipeline: Samples had a median of about 90,000 TCRs, with a range from roughly 23,224 to 750,000. V, J and CDR3 annotation of the TCR reads was performed with the Decombinator software suite. For PS versus PT1 abundance plots, all samples were subsampled to the same number of TCRs (28,000). TCRs were defined as expanded if absent before sensitization and observed at least eight times at the 2-week time point. TCRdb itself trimmed the public reads at Q25 with fastp, ran MiXCR and retained productive beta chains. Under each unique CDR3 protein, matching rows form one entry showing the most common genes and DNA. Here the V and J calls rest on TCRdb's processing, not on the authors' analysis. In all, the sample holds roughly 130,000 distinct CDR3 sequences, and about 8.2% of those were seen once. About 2% of the sample lies in the top ten.

In this sample, this clonotype turned up many times. Its antigen is unknown. One base away there is no much larger clone; base qualities are not given. Based on the germline V gene, the CDR1 and CDR2 sequences are SQVTM and ANQGSEA. V loses 7 bases of germline sequence and J loses 4 bases, and the interval between the two ends is 22 bases. From its cysteine to its phenylalanine, the CDR3 spans 15 amino acids. CDR3 DNA is the only sequence kept; it has 45 bases, read in frame from the first base. This clonotype was sampled from a male donor in good health. Some clones in this sample may be carry-over from other donors' samples. What was sequenced was whole blood. The chain was built from TRBV29-1 and TRBJ2-5, with the identity of the D gene unclear. The sequence in DNA is TGCAGCGCGACGTCGTTATGGGCGGTCACAGAGACCCAGTACTTC. It is translated as CSATSLWAVTETQYF.